This T cell receptor beta chain was sequenced for a study of shared clonotypes between healthy human individuals. As for this clone: A read error may produce the germline difference seen at one junction end.

TCRdb's copy holds only in-frame clones and misses some; the assay was immunoSEQ multiplex PCR. The table lists 2 million to 2.5 million clones, around 95% of them singletons. The sequence was obtained from a man between 18 and 35 years old in good health. Input material: naive CD4+ T cells sorted from blood. Subset given: CD45RA+ positively selected.

CDR3 amino acids: CASSRSADLNYGNTF. Written as DNA, the CDR3 is TGTGCCAGTAGTAGGTCAGCGGACCTTAACTATGGCAACACCTTC. The genes are TRBV19 and TRBJ1-2; D not resolved. CDR1 is LNHDA, CDR2 SQIVND, per germline (reference sequence). This CDR3 has 15 amino acids.